Reported below is one TCR beta chain. The record originates from a study of shared T cell receptors in the human thymus. The protocol was immunoSEQ multiplex PCR, while the TCRdb copy is restricted to in-frame clones and leaves out a portion. The sample shows about 380,000 clones, 95% of them seen only once. Germline CDR1 reads SGHRS; CDR2 reads YFSETQ. J was trimmed by 2 bases and V by 4 bases; bases with no gene match: 5. CDR3 length: 15 residues. Sequencing was carried out using thymocytes. The chain couples TRBV5-1 to TRBJ2-2; 7 nucleotides line up with TRBD1. The TCR sequence derives from a human donor. Here the CDR3 DNA reads TGCGCCAGCAGCCCCGGGACAGCAAACACCGGGGAGCTGTTTTTT. Translation gives CASSPGTANTGELFF.